The 30 T cell receptor beta chains below were found in one sample sequenced in a study of blood T cell repertoires in COVID-19. The repertoire was sequenced with immunoSEQ multiplex PCR; TCRdb's copy has only in-frame clones and lacks some. This sample has more than 250,000 clones; roughly 87% occur once, and the top ten carry less than 6%. Specimen: PBMCs or T cells enriched from blood (not recorded which). The receptors were sampled from a woman between 25 and 40 years old who had recovered from COVID-19.

The chain uses TRBV9 and TRBJ1-1, with no clear D. The V end lost 0 bases, the J end lost 4 bases, and 13 bases lay between the germline ends. Germline V gene lookup returns CDR1 SGDLS and CDR2 YYNGEE. The CDR3 is made up of 15 amino acids. CDR3 bases: TGTGCCAGCAGCGTAGGGCCGGGTTTAGGCACTGAAGCTTTCTTT. Protein sequence: CASSVGPGLGTEAFF.

The gene calls are TRBV27 and TRBJ1-1, with 11 bases that match TRBD1. The V segment lost 5 bases and the J segment 3 bases; nucleotides outside the gene matches: 5. The V gene's germline CDR1 is MNHEY and CDR2 SMNVEV (reference sequence). CDR3 size: 15 residues. CDR3 nucleotides: TGTGCCAGCAGTCCCCGGGACAGGGGGTACACTGAAGCTTTCTTT. Protein: CASSPRDRGYTEAFF.

The chain has TRBV28 and TRBJ1-4; 12 positions agree with TRBD1. Trimming took 2 bases from V and 0 from J; bases not matched to a gene: 7. This CDR3 contains 19 residues. Germline V gene sequence: CDR1 MDHEN, CDR2 SYDVKM. In DNA, the CDR3 is TGTGCCAGCAGTTTACGTCCCGGGACAGGGGGCGCAACTAATGAAAAACTGTTTTTT. Encoded protein: CASSLRPGTGGATNEKLFF. The full variable domain, its missing parts supplied by reference TRBV28 and TRBJ1-4, is DVKVTQSSRYLVKRTGEKVFLECVQDMDHENMFWYRQDPGLGLRLIYFSYDVKMKEKGDIPEGYSVSREKKERFSLILESASTNQTSMYLCASSLRPGTGGATNEKLFFGSGTQLSVL.

The genes are TRBV7-9 and TRBJ2-7, with D possibly being TRBD1 (5 bases). The CDR3 sequence is 12 residues long. Trimming removed 5 bases from V and 7 bases from J, with 12 bases in between. CDR1 and CDR2 (germline): SEHNR, FQNEAQ (reference sequence). The CDR3 reads CASSLGVREQYF. CDR3 nucleotide sequence: TGTGCCAGCAGCCTAGGGGTGAGGGAGCAGTACTTC.

This sequence joins TRBV9 and TRBJ1-6; 10 bases match TRBD1. The CDR3 runs 14 residues. Trimming took 5 bases from V and 6 from J; bases not matched to a gene: 2. CDR1 is SGDLS, CDR2 YYNGEE, per germline. The CDR3 sequence: CASRRDRGNSPLHF. In DNA form, the CDR3 reads TGTGCCAGCAGAAGGGACAGGGGTAATTCACCCCTCCACTTT.

The chain recombines TRBV3-1 (or the pseudogene TRBV3-2) with TRBJ1-4; D is unclear. Germline CDR1 is LGHDT and CDR2 is YNNKEL (reference sequence). Trimming shortened V by 4 bases and J by 4 bases, and 10 bases separated the two germline ends. This CDR3 is built from 14 residues. CDR3 nucleotide sequence: TGTGCCAGCAGCCCCCGGAGGGTTAATGAAAAACTGTTTTTT. Translated, it gives CASSPRRVNEKLFF.

V is TRBV11-2 and J is TRBJ1-5, with 9 bases that match TRBD1. V lost 4 bases to trimming and J lost 7 bases; unmatched junction nucleotides: 14. This CDR3 spans 17 amino acids. Germline V gene lookup returns CDR1 SGHAT and CDR2 FQNNGV. CDR3 amino acids: CASSSGDWDRERQPQHF. The CDR3 DNA reads TGTGCCAGCAGCTCCGGGGATTGGGACAGGGAACGGCAGCCCCAGCATTTT.

The table lists this clone with a count of one. J is TRBJ2-5 and V is TRBV7-6; TRBD2 matches at 10 bases. Germline lookup yields CDR1 SGHVS and CDR2 FNYEAQ. Trimming removed 3 bases from V and 1 base from J; junction bases left unmatched: 2. The CDR3 length is 15 residues. This chain's CDR3 is CASSFGLAVQETQYF. The CDR3, as DNA: TGTGCCAGCAGCTTCGGACTAGCGGTCCAAGAGACCCAGTACTTC.

The V and J genes are TRBV2 and TRBJ1-1, with 7 positions matching TRBD1. Germline CDR1 and CDR2: SNHLY and FYNNEI. The CDR3 spans 12 residues. V was clipped by 6 bases and J by 11 bases; unmatched bases: 9. The CDR3 DNA reads as TGTGCCAGCAGGCTGACAGGGAGTCCGGCTTTCTTT. This sequence encodes CASRLTGSPAFF.

The chain carries TRBV11-1 and TRBJ1-4; 9 bases fit TRBD1. This CDR3 region has 14 residues. The J segment lost 6 bases and the V segment lost 5 bases, leaving 4 bases of the junction unmatched. CDR1 and CDR2 (germline): SGHAT, FQDESV (reference sequence). The CDR3 sequence: CASSPGQGDEKLFF. In nucleotides, the CDR3 is TGTGCCAGCAGCCCGGGACAGGGTGATGAAAAACTGTTTTTT.

The CDR3 DNA reads as TGTGCCAGCAGACCGAGCGGGACAGGCGGTAATTCACCCCTCCACTTT. Encoded protein: CASRPSGTGGNSPLHF. The V and J genes are TRBV7-2 and TRBJ1-6, with 8 bases that match TRBD1. Trimming removed 6 bases from V and 6 bases from J; junction bases left unmatched: 10. Germline V CDR1 and CDR2: SGHTA, FQGNSA. CDR3 length equals 16 residues.

J is TRBJ2-7 and V is TRBV11-2, with D perhaps TRBD2 (6 bases). CDR3 size: 15 residues. The germline CDR1 and CDR2 sequences are SGHAT and FQNNGV. Trimming left V 5 bases short and J 1 base short, with 15 bases between. CDR3 sequence reads: CASSISRDFSYEQYF. The CDR3 bases are TGTGCCAGCAGCATCAGCCGGGACTTTTCCTACGAGCAGTACTTC.

The chain employs TRBV6-5 and TRBJ1-2, with D uncertain. CDR3 size: 14 residues. Trimming cost V 6 bases and J 4 bases, with 15 bases left between them. The germline V gene has CDR1 MNHEY and CDR2 SVGAGI. The CDR3 protein is CASRPDWVSYGYTF. The CDR3 DNA follows: TGTGCCAGCAGACCGGACTGGGTTAGCTATGGCTACACCTTC.

The chain joins TRBV4-2 to TRBJ1-1; D might be TRBD1 (5 bases). The germline V gene encodes CDR1 LGHNA and CDR2 YNFKEQ. Trimming took 4 bases from V and 7 from J, leaving 13 bases between them. This CDR3 contains 13 residues. CDR3 amino acids: CASSPTEPYEAFF. Written as DNA, the CDR3 is TGTGCCAGCAGCCCGACAGAGCCTTATGAAGCTTTCTTT.

The CDR3 nucleotides are TGTGCCAGCAGCAAACAGGGCAACTCTGGAAACACCATATATTTT. This translates into CASSKQGNSGNTIYF. This sequence joins TRBV6-6 and TRBJ1-3; D is perhaps TRBD1 (6 bases). CDR1 and CDR2 from the germline V gene are MNHNY and SVGAGI (reference sequence). This CDR3 contains 15 residues. The V gene lost 6 bases and the J gene lost 0 bases, with 12 bases spanning the gap.

The chain employs TRBV7-3 and TRBJ2-1; 8 bases fit TRBD1. Losses at the gene ends were 0 bases for V and 4 bases for J; bases not matched to a gene: 2. The CDR3 sequence is 15 residues long. Germline V gene lookup returns CDR1 SGHTA and CDR2 FQGTGA. DNA for the CDR3: TGTGCCAGCAGCTTAACCGGGACAGGATACAATGAGCAGTTCTTC. It encodes CASSLTGTGYNEQFF.

This chain connects TRBV4-1 to TRBJ1-6; TRBD1 is a possible D gene (6 bases). CDR1 is MGHRA, CDR2 YSYEKL, per germline. Trimming took 3 bases from V and 8 from J, leaving 26 bases between them. The CDR3 loop spans 19 amino acids. CDR3 nucleotide sequence: TGCGCCAGCAGCCACAAAAGATGGGATTCCGGGACACAGTATTCACCCCTCCACTTT. Encoded protein: CASSHKRWDSGTQYSPLHF.

The chain joins TRBV19 to TRBJ1-6; 9 positions match TRBD1. Losses at the gene ends were 7 bases for V and 9 bases for J; bases not matched to a gene: 7. Germline loops: CDR1 LNHDA, CDR2 SQIVND (reference sequence). The CDR3 is 14 residues long. CDR3 DNA sequence: TGTGCCAGTAAGGCGGGACAGGGTGGTTCACCCCTCCACTTT. Protein: CASKAGQGGSPLHF.

The V call is TRBV4-1, the J call TRBJ2-2, with D perhaps matching TRBD2 (5 bases). Germline V lookup: CDR1 MGHRA, CDR2 YSYEKL. The CDR3 runs to 16 residues. V dropped 2 bases and J dropped 1 base, with 11 bases sitting between them. The CDR3 sequence: CASSQSPTMNTGELFF. CDR3 coding DNA: TGCGCCAGCAGCCAATCCCCGACTATGAACACCGGGGAGCTGTTTTTT.

This rearrangement joins TRBV6-5 to TRBJ1-5; D perhaps matches TRBD1 (6 bases). The germline V gene has CDR1 MNHEY and CDR2 SVGAGI. The V gene lost 6 bases and the J gene lost 3 bases, with 12 bases spanning the gap. There are 14 residues in the CDR3. Here the CDR3 reads CASSGNRDNQPQHF. DNA of the CDR3: TGTGCCAGCAGCGGAAACAGGGACAATCAGCCCCAGCATTTT.

V gene TRBV5-6 combines with J gene TRBJ2-3, with D maybe TRBD2 (5 bases). CDR3 length: 14 residues. V lost 0 bases and J 5 bases, leaving 10 bases between the germline ends. CDR1 is SGHDT and CDR2 is YYEEEE in the germline V gene. The CDR3 nucleotides read TGTGCCAGCAGCTTGGGGACTGGACGAGATACGCAGTATTTT. It encodes CASSLGTGRDTQYF.

The chain joins TRBV5-6 to TRBJ1-1; D may be TRBD1 (5 bases). The V end lost 1 base, the J end lost 0 bases, and 16 bases lay between the germline ends. This CDR3 comprises 17 residues. Germline V gene sequence: CDR1 SGHDT, CDR2 YYEEEE. This CDR3 is CASSLRGFRSVNTEAFF. For the CDR3, the DNA is TGTGCCAGCAGCTTGAGGGGATTTCGATCGGTGAACACTGAAGCTTTCTTT.

V and J are TRBV25-1 and TRBJ2-7; D may be TRBD2 (6 bases). This CDR3 has 14 residues. The germline V gene encodes CDR1 MGHDK and CDR2 SYGVNS. Trimming removed 6 bases from V and 6 bases from J, with 18 bases in between. CDR3 nucleotides: TGTGCCAGCAGCGACCCATCTACTAGCCCCGAGCAGTACTTC. Amino acid sequence: CASSDPSTSPEQYF.

The rearrangement links TRBV9 to TRBJ2-5, with 11 bases identical to TRBD2. The CDR3 spans 16 residues. Germline assignment: CDR1 SGDLS and CDR2 YYNGEE. V shed 4 bases and J 2 bases; nucleotides not matched to a gene: 7. CDR3 bases: TGTGCCAGCAGCCGGGGGACTAGCGGAAAACAAGAGACCCAGTACTTC. It codes for CASSRGTSGKQETQYF. Full variable domain (remainder filled in from reference TRBV9 and TRBJ2-5): DSGVTQTPKHLITATGQRVTLRCSPRSGDLSVYWYQQSLDQGLQFLIQYYNGEERAKGNILERFSAQQFPDLHSELNLSSLELGDSALYFCASSRGTSGKQETQYFGPGTRLLVL.

The chain has TRBV7-9 and TRBJ1-1; perhaps TRBD1 as D (5 bases). Germline V lookup: CDR1 SEHNR, CDR2 FQNEAQ (reference sequence). The ends were cut back, 2 bases at V and 0 bases at J, with 7 bases in the middle. The CDR3 loop spans 14 amino acids. CDR3 region: CASSLTTVNTEAFF. Written as DNA, the CDR3 is TGTGCCAGCAGCTTAACGACAGTGAACACTGAAGCTTTCTTT.

This chain joins TRBV7-9 and TRBJ1-1; D not resolved. V was cut by 1 base and J by 5 bases, with 11 bases left in between. The CDR3 runs 14 residues. CDR1 and CDR2 (germline): SEHNR, FQNEAQ (reference sequence). Here the CDR3 DNA reads TGTGCCAGCAGCTTAGGGGCCGCGCAGACTGAAGCTTTCTTT. Amino acid sequence: CASSLGAAQTEAFF. Based on the CDR3 plus reference TRBV7-9 and TRBJ1-1, the full variable domain is DTGVSQNPRHKITKRGQNVTFRCDPISEHNRLYWYRQTLGQGPEFLTYFQNEAQLEKSRLLSDRFSAERPKGSFSTLEIQRTEQGDSAMYLCASSLGAAQTEAFFGQGTRLTVV.

V and J are TRBV6-4 and TRBJ1-3, with D tentatively TRBD1 (5 bases). Trimming shortened V by 6 bases and J by 2 bases, and 11 bases separated the two germline ends. The CDR3 runs 14 residues. Germline CDR1 MRHNA, CDR2 SNTAGT. The CDR3, as DNA: TGTGCCAGCAGACCGACAGAGGCTGGAAACACCATATATTTT. It is translated as CASRPTEAGNTIYF.

The chain combines TRBV27 with TRBJ2-1; 13 nucleotides agree with TRBD2. Losses at the gene ends were 5 bases for V and 10 bases for J; bases not matched to a gene: 8. Germline CDR1 MNHEY, CDR2 SMNVEV (reference sequence). The CDR3 consists of 15 residues. The CDR3 DNA sequence: TGTGCCAGCAGTCAACTAGCGGGGGGGCCGGGCGAGCAGTTCTTC. Protein product: CASSQLAGGPGEQFF.

The gene calls are TRBV6-5 and TRBJ1-1; 10 nucleotides align to TRBD1. V lost 10 bases, J lost 11 bases, and 19 bases stayed unmatched. Germline V lookup: CDR1 MNHEY, CDR2 SVGAGI. CDR3 size: 15 residues. The CDR3 loop is CATFYVTGGQDSAFF. DNA of the CDR3: TGTGCCACCTTCTATGTGACAGGGGGCCAGGATAGTGCTTTCTTT.

In its sample, this clone was seen once. This sample also contains other DNA sequences that code for the same CDR3. The chain couples TRBV3-1 (or the pseudogene TRBV3-2) to TRBJ1-2; D possibly corresponds to TRBD1 (5 bases). V gave up 1 base and J gave up 8 bases, with 5 bases separating them. Germline V gene data show CDR1 as LGHDT and CDR2 as YNNKEL (reference sequence). This CDR3 contains 11 residues. DNA of the CDR3: TGTGCCAGCAGCCAAGCAGGGGGCTACACCTTC. Protein: CASSQAGGYTF.